The clone carrying this TCR beta chain was seen repeatedly, ten times or more. Its antigen is not known. As part of library construction, unique molecular identifiers were attached to individual cDNA molecules. In TCRdb, the 5' RACE reads were re-called with MiXCR into one record per CDR3 protein. The sample contains about 46,000 distinct CDR3 sequences, over 5% of which appear only once. The data stem from a study of early T cells in non-severe SARS-CoV-2 infection. Study overall: Chains from this unsorted whole-blood bulk RNA could not be paired. Whole-study findings and limits: Missing private and CD4 specificities, VDJdb matching favored anti-spike CD8 responses.

The CDR3 contains 14 residues. The V gene lost 5 bases and the J gene lost 0 bases, with 9 bases spanning the gap. In germline, CDR1 is MDHEN, CDR2 SYDVKM. The chain is built from TRBV28 and TRBJ2-3, with D unclear. Sequenced here: whole blood, sampled at baseline. This receptor was identified in an adult who was a healthcare worker with PCR-confirmed SARS-CoV-2 infection or an uninfected control (not recorded which). CDR3 nucleotides: TGTGCCAGCAGTCCCTCAAGGAGCACAGATACGCAGTATTTT. Translated, it gives CASSPSRSTDTQYF.